The present T cell receptor beta chain was sequenced within a study of OX40 agonist ivuxolimab in advanced cancers. Study-wide context: Patients were treated with ivuxolimab, an agonistic anti-OX40 (CD134) antibody.

Assay used: immunoSEQ multiplex PCR; TCRdb lists only in-frame clones, some missing. Among more than 50,000 clones listed, about 85% were seen once. Autoimmune disease history or systemic immunosuppression meant exclusion. V dropped 10 bases and J dropped 0 bases, with 12 bases sitting between them. Germline CDR1 is ENHRY and CDR2 is SYGVKD. CDR3 length equals 14 residues. The specimen was CD4+ or CD8+ T cells sorted from blood, collected in a trial of the OX40 agonist ivuxolimab. The sequence was collected from an adult with an advanced solid tumor such as melanoma, head and neck, liver or kidney cancer. The rearrangement joins TRBV10-3 to TRBJ2-2; D perhaps matches TRBD1 (5 bases). The CDR3 spells CATTLQANTGELFF. As DNA, the CDR3 is TGTGCCACGACCCTACAGGCGAACACCGGGGAGCTGTTTTTT.